The present T cell receptor beta chain was sequenced within a study of shared clonotypes between healthy human individuals. General study results and limits: Unshared clonotypes carried lower generation probabilities than those common to all four donors.

Naive CD8 cells, CD45RO-negative and positively selected for CCR7, excluded terminally differentiated effector memory CD45RA+ cells. Comments on this clone: Its specificity is not known.

The germline gives CDR1 SGDLS, CDR2 YYNGEE. V lost 3 bases to trimming and J lost 2 bases; unmatched junction nucleotides: 5. The CDR3 has 15 residues. Original processing notes: Junction-only sequences produced by ImmunoSEQ had no quality scores, so filtering differed. Clones were read by immunoSEQ multiplex PCR, and TCRdb kept only the in-frame ones, dropping some. Clone size and V and J calls were adopted from that table, with D and trimming inferred from the DNA. The data show millions of clones, about 95% seen once. The rearrangement links TRBV9 to TRBJ2-1; 7 bases map to TRBD1. Sequences were obtained from naive CD8+ T cells sorted from blood. The source of this sequence is a man younger than 30 in good health. This CDR3 reads CASSGYRGPYNEQFF. CDR3 DNA sequence: TGTGCCAGCAGCGGGTACAGGGGACCCTACAATGAGCAGTTCTTC.